This T cell receptor (beta chain) was observed in a study of CD8 T cells in Susac syndrome. Findings and caveats of the study: As the study acknowledged, the number of individuals in its TCR sequencing and HLA analysis was relatively small.

TCR beta from blood CD8+ and CD4+ T cells was sequenced. TEMRA cells were enriched by FACS, and CD4+ and CD8+ T cells were negatively isolated. cDNA came from approximately 0.5 to 1 ug RNA primed by random hexamers. Across 54 Vbeta and 13 Jbeta, TCR beta CDR3 was amplified with immunoSEQ multiplex PCR. TCRdb recomputed calls from the immunoSEQ multiplex PCR reads with MiXCR, one row per CDR3 protein. The data show approximately 220,000 distinct CDR3 sequences, 80% to 95% seen once. This CDR3 has 14 residues. Trimming shortened V by 3 bases and J by 7 bases, and 11 bases separated the two germline ends. Germline values: CDR1 SGDLS, CDR2 YYNGEE. With regard to this clonotype: Its antigen is still unknown.

The receptor was isolated from a human donor with multiple sclerosis. V usage is TRBV9 and J usage is TRBJ1-6, with a tentative D call TRBD1 (6 bases). The sequenced sample consisted of CD8+ T cells from PBMCs. The CDR3 DNA follows: TGTGCCAGCAGCGCCGGACAGCCAAATTCACCCCTCCACTTT. It encodes CASSAGQPNSPLHF.